This TCR beta chain derives from a study of T-cell reconstitution after alpha-beta-depleted transplantation in children. The CDR3 extends over 17 amino acids. V shed 0 bases and J shed 8 bases, with 17 bases lying between them. Per the germline V gene, CDR1 is MNHEY and CDR2 is SVGAGI. The library targeted TCRbeta and was prepared with unique molecular identifiers. One entry per CDR3 protein results from TCRdb running MiXCR on the PCR reads. The top ten clones hold 6.2% of a sample with roughly 200,000 distinct CDR3 sequences, approximately 10% of them seen once. This sequence originates from a human donor who donated a stem cell graft to a child with acute lymphoblastic leukemia. V and J are TRBV6-5 and TRBJ1-6; D may be TRBD1 (5 bases). This specimen consisted of PBMCs from the stem cell graft donor, obtained from the stem cell graft. CDR3 protein: CASSYSGSAQGDSPLHF. CDR3 bases: TGTGCCAGCAGTTACTCCGGCTCGGCGCAGGGCGATTCACCCCTCCACTTT.